This TCR beta chain was recorded in a study of glioma-infiltrating T cells. The germline V gene encodes CDR1 SGHTA and CDR2 FQGNSA. V shed 2 bases and J 0 bases; nucleotides not matched to a gene: 1. This CDR3 spans 15 amino acids. Study-wide findings and caveats: CDR3 overlap between tissue and blood was very small. Gliomas, especially low-grade, showed above-expected tissue-blood divergence; non-neoplastic patients showed below.

This clonotype was seen a few times. Its antigen is undetermined. Amplification of TCR alpha and beta CDR3 regions from RNA used iRepertoire nested multiplex PCR. One-step reverse transcription and amplification started from around 100-400 ng of tissue mRNA or PBMC total RNA. TCRdb re-analysed the multiplex PCR reads in MiXCR, keeping a single row per CDR3 protein. The sample contains around 140,000 distinct CDR3 sequences, about 39% of which appear only once. The chain recombines TRBV7-2 with TRBJ2-3, with TRBD2 matching over 8 bases. The specimen was glioma tissue, nonneoplastic brain tissue, or PBMCs (not recorded which). The receptor was isolated from a human donor with low-grade glioma or glioblastoma, undergoing nonglioma brain surgery, or in good health (not recorded which). The DNA of the CDR3 is TGTGCCAGCAGCTTAACTAGCGGAAGCACAGATACGCAGTATTTT. Protein: CASSLTSGSTDTQYF.